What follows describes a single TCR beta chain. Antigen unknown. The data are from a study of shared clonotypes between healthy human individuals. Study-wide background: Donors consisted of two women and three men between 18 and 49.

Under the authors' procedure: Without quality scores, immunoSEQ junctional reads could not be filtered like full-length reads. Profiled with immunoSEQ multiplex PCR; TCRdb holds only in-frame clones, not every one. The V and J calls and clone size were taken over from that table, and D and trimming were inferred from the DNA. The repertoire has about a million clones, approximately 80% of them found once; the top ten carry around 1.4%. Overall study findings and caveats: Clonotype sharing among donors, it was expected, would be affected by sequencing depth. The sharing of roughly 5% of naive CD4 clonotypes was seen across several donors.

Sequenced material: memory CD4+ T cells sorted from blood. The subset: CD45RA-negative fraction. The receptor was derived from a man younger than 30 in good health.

CDR3 protein: CASSGRAEAFF. The CDR3 DNA follows: TGCGCCAGCAGTGGGAGGGCGGAAGCTTTCTTT. This rearrangement joins TRBV4-3 to TRBJ1-1, with no clear D. The CDR3 sequence is 11 residues long. Germline CDR1 reads LGHNA; CDR2 reads YSLEER. Trimming shortened V by 6 bases and J by 8 bases, and 10 bases separated the two germline ends.